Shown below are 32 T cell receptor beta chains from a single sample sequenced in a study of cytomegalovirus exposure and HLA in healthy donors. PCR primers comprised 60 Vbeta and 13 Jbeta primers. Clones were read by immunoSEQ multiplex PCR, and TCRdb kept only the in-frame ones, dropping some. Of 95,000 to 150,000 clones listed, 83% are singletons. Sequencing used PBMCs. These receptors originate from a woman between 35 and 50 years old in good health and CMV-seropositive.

CDR3 amino acids: CASRTYLATNEKLFF. The CDR3 DNA reads as TGTGCCAGCAGAACCTACCTAGCAACTAATGAAAAACTGTTTTTT. This sequence joins TRBV6-1 and TRBJ1-4; D ambiguous. CDR1 is MNHNS, CDR2 SASEGT, per germline. The V gene lost 6 bases and the J gene lost 0 bases, with 11 bases spanning the gap. The CDR3 has 15 residues.

The CDR3 is CASSYAGFGEKGRAFF. CDR3 sequence (DNA): TGCGCCAGCAGCTACGCGGGTTTCGGGGAGAAAGGGAGAGCTTTCTTT. The rearrangement links TRBV5-1 to TRBJ1-1; D is undetermined. V was pared by 3 bases and J by 10 bases, with 25 bases between. CDR1 and CDR2 from the germline V gene are SGHRS and YFSETQ. The CDR3 covers 16 residues.

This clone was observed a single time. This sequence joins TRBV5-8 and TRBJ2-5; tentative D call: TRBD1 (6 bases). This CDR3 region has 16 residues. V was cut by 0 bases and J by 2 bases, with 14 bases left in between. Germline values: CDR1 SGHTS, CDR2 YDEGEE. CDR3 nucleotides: TGTGCCAGCAGCTTGGATGTTACAGGGCTACAAGAGACCCAGTACTTC. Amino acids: CASSLDVTGLQETQYF.

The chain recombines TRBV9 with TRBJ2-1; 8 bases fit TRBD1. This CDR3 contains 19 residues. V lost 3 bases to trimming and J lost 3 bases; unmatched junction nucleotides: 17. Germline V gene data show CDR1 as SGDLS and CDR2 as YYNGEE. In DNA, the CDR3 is TGTGCCAGCAGCGCAGCTGGTTTCCAGGGGGCCCTACTCTACAATGAGCAGTTCTTC. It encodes CASSAAGFQGALLYNEQFF.

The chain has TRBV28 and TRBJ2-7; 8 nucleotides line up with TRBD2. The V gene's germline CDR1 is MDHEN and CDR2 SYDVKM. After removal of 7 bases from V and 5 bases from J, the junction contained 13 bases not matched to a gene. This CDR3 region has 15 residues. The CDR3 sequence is CASTTTGTSQDEQYF. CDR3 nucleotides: TGTGCCAGCACCACCACCGGGACTAGTCAGGACGAGCAGTACTTC.

As DNA, the CDR3 is TGTGCCAGCAGCGCTCTAGCGGGAGGAATTAACAATGAGCAGTTCTTC. Translating it yields CASSALAGGINNEQFF. The V and J genes are TRBV5-4 and TRBJ2-1, with TRBD2 matching 11 bases. V lost 4 bases to trimming and J lost 5 bases; unmatched junction nucleotides: 8. This CDR3 is 16 amino acids long. Germline CDR1 is SGHNT and CDR2 is YYREEE (reference sequence).

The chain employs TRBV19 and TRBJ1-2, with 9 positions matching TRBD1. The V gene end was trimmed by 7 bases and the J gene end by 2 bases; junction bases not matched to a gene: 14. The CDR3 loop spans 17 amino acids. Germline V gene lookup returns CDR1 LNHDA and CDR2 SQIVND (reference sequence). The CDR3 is CASTKSWGQGSNYGYTF. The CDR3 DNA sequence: TGTGCCAGTACCAAATCATGGGGACAGGGATCCAACTATGGCTACACCTTC.

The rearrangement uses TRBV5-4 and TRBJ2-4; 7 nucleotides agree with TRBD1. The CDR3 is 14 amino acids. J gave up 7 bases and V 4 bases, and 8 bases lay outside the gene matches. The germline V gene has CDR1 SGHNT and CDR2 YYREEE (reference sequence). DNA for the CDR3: TGTGCCAGCAGCGATCGACAGGGCCAGAACATTCAGTACTTC. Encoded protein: CASSDRQGQNIQYF.

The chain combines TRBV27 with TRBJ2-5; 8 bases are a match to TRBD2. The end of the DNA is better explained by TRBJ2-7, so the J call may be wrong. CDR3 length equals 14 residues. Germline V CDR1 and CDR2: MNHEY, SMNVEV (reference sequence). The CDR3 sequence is CASSYTGGLVEQYF. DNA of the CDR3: TGTGCCAGCAGTTACACGGGAGGGTTGGTCGAGCAGTACTTC.

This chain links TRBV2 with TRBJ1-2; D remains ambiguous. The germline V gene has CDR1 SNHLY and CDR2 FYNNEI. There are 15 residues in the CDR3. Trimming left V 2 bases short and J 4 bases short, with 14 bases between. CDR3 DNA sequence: TGTGCCAGCAGTGAACTCCAGGTCCCTATCTATGGCTACACCTTC. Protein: CASSELQVPIYGYTF.

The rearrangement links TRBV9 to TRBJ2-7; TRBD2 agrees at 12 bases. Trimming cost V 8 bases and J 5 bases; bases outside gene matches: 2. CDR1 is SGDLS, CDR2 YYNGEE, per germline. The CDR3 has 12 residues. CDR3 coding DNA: TGTGCCAGTGGACTAGCGGGAAACGAGCAGTACTTC. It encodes CASGLAGNEQYF.

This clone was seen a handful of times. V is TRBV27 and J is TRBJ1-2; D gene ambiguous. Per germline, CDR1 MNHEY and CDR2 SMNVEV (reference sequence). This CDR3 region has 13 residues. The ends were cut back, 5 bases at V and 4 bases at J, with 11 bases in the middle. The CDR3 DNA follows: TGTGCCAGCAGTCCAAGGACTTCCTATGGCTACACCTTC. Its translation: CASSPRTSYGYTF.

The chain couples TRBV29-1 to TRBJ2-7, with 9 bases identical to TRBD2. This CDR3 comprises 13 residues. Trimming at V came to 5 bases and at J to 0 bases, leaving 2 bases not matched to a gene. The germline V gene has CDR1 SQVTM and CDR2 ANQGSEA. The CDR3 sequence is CSVISGSSYEQYF. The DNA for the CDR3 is TGCAGCGTTATTAGCGGGAGCTCCTACGAGCAGTACTTC.

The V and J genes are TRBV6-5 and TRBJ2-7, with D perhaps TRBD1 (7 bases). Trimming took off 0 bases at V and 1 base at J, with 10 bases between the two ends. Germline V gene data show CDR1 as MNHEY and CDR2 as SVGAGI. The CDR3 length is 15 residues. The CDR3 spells CASSYSEGASYEQYF. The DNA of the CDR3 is TGTGCCAGCAGTTACTCGGAGGGGGCATCCTACGAGCAGTACTTC.

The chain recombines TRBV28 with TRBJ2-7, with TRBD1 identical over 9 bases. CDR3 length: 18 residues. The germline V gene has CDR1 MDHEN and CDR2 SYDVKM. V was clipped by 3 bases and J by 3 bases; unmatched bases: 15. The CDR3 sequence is CASSFSRGPGQGLYEQYF. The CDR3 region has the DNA TGTGCCAGCAGTTTTTCAAGAGGTCCGGGACAGGGCCTCTACGAGCAGTACTTC.

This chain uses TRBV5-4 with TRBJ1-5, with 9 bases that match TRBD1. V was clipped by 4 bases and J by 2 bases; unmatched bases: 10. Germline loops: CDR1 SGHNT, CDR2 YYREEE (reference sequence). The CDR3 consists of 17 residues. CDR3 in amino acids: CASSITTGGVGNQPQHF. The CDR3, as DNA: TGTGCCAGCAGCATAACTACAGGGGGCGTGGGCAATCAGCCCCAGCATTTT.

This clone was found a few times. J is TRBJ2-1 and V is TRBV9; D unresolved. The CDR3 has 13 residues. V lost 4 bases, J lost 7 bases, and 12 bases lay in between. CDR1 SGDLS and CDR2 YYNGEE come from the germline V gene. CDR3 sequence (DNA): TGTGCCAGCAGCACGACCACCGGGAATGAGCAGTTCTTC. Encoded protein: CASSTTTGNEQFF.

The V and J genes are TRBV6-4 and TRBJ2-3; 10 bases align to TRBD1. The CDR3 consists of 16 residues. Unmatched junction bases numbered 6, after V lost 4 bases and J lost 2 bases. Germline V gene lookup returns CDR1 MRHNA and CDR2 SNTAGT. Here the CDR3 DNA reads TGTGCCAGCAGTGCAGAAGACAGGGGGCCCACAGATACGCAGTATTTT. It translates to CASSAEDRGPTDTQYF.

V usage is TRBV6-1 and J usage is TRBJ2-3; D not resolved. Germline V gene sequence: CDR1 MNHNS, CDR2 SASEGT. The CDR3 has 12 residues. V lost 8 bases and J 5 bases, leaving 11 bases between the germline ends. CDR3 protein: CASSRLGDTQYF. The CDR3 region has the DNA TGTGCCAGCTCCCGACTTGGAGATACGCAGTATTTT.

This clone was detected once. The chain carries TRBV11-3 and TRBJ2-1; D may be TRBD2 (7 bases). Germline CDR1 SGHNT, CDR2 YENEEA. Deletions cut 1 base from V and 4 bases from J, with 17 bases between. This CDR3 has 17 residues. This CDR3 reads CASSLVAGASGYNEQFF. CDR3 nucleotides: TGTGCCAGCAGCTTAGTCGCGGGGGCAAGCGGTTACAATGAGCAGTTCTTC. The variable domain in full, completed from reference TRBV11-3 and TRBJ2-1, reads EAGVVQSPRYKIIEKKQPVAFWCNPISGHNTLYWYLQNLGQGPELLIRYENEEAVDDSQLPKDRFSAERLKGVDSTLKIQPAELGDSAVYLCASSLVAGASGYNEQFFGPGTRLTVL.

The CDR3 region has the DNA TGTGCCAGCAGTAATAGCGGGACTAGCACAGATACGCAGTATTTT. Translating gives CASSNSGTSTDTQYF. The V and J genes are TRBV6-4 and TRBJ2-3, with 8 bases lining up with TRBD2. With V trimmed by 5 bases and J by 0 bases, 4 bases remained unmatched. The CDR3 length is 15 residues. Per germline, CDR1 MRHNA and CDR2 SNTAGT.

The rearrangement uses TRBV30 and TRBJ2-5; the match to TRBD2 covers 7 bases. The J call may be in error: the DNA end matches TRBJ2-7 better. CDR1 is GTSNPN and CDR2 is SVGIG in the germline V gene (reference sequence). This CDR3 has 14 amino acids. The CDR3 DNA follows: TGTGCCGGAAGGGGAGGGAGGAGCTCCTACGAGCAGTACTTC. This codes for CAGRGGRSSYEQYF.

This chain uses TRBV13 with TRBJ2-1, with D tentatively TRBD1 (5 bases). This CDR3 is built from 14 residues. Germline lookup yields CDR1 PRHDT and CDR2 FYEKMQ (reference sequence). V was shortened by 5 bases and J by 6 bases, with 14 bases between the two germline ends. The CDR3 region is CASSPGHLGNEQFF. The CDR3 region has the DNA TGTGCCAGCAGCCCCGGACACTTGGGCAATGAGCAGTTCTTC.

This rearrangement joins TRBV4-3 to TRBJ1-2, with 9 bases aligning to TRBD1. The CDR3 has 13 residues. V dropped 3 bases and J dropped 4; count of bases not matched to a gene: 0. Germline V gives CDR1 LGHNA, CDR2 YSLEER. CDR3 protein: CASSQGQGYGYTF. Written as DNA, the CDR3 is TGCGCCAGCAGCCAGGGACAGGGCTATGGCTACACCTTC.

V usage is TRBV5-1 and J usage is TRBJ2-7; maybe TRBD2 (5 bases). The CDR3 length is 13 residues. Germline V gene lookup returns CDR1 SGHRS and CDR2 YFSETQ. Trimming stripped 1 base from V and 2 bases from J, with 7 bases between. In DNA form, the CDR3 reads TGCGCCAGCAGCTTGACCGGGACCTACGAGCAGTACTTC. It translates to CASSLTGTYEQYF.

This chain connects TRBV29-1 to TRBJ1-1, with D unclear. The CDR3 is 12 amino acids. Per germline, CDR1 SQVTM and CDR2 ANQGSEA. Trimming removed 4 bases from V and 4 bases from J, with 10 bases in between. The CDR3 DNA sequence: TGCAGCGTTGGGGCAGGAGGCACTGAAGCTTTCTTT. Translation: CSVGAGGTEAFF.

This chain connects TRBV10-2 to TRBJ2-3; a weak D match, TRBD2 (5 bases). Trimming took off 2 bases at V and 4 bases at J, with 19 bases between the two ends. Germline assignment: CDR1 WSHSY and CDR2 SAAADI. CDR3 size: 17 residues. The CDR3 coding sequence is TGCGCCAGCAGTGAGACGTCCGCGGGTATGGGCCCAGATACGCAGTATTTT. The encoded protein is CASSETSAGMGPDTQYF.

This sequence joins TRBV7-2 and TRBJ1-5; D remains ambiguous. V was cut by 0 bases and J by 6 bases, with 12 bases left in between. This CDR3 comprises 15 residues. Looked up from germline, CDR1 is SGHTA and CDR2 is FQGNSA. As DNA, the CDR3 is TGTGCCAGCAGCTTAGCGTCCCGAGGAGGTCAGCCCCAGCATTTT. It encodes CASSLASRGGQPQHF.

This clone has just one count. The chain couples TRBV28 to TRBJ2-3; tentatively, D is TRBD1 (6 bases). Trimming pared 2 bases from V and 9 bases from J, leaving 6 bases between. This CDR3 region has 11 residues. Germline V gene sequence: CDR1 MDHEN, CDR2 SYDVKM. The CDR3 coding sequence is TGTGCCAGCAGTTTAAGGGGGACGCAGTATTTT. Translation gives CASSLRGTQYF.

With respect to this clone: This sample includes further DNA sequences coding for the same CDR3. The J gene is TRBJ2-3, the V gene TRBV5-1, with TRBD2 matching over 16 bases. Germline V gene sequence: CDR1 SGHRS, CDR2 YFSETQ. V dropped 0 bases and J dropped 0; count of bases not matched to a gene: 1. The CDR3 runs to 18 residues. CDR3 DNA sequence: TGCGCCAGCAGCTTGGGGGGACTAGCGGGAGGGAGCACAGATACGCAGTATTTT. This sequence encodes CASSLGGLAGGSTDTQYF.

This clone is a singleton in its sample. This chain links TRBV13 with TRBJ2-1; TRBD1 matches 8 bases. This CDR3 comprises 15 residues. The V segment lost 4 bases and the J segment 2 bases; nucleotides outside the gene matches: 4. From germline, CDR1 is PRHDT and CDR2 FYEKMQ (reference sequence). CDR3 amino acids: CASSSDRVAYNEQFF. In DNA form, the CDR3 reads TGTGCCAGCAGCTCGGACAGGGTCGCCTACAATGAGCAGTTCTTC.

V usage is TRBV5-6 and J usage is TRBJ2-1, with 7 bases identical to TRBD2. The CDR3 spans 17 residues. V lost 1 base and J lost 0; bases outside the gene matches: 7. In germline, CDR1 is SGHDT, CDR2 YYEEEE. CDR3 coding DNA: TGTGCCAGCAGCTTGTTTAGCGGGCCAGCCTCCTACAATGAGCAGTTCTTC. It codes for CASSLFSGPASYNEQFF.